This T cell receptor beta chain was identified in a study of T cell responses to AZD1222 COVID-19 vaccine. As for the study in general: Second-dose timings of about 4 or about 12 weeks were pooled. General study points: With dominance at 160-218 and 743-854, vaccine-associated CD4 TCRs spanned spike.

The protocol was immunoSEQ multiplex PCR, while the TCRdb copy is restricted to in-frame clones and leaves out a portion. Here the sample spans roughly 160,000 clones, 94% being singletons. CDR3 length: 12 amino acids. The germline V gene has CDR1 MDHEN and CDR2 SYDVKM. V was pared by 2 bases and J by 3 bases, with 5 bases between. Concerning this clone itself: Antigen specificity is unknown. Other DNA sequences from this sample encode an identical CDR3 as well.

The sequencing used peripheral blood, collected on day 0 of AZD1222 vaccination. This receptor was identified in an adult in good health. The chain links TRBV28 to TRBJ2-7; the D is unclear. This chain's CDR3 is CASSLGVYEQYF. As DNA, the CDR3 is TGTGCCAGCAGTTTAGGGGTCTACGAGCAGTACTTC.